This entry describes one T cell receptor (beta chain). Its antigen is not identified. The CDR3 contains 18 residues. The germline V and J ends were trimmed by 2 bases and 0 bases, with 18 bases remaining between them. CDR1 and CDR2 from the germline V gene are SEHNR and FQNEAQ (reference sequence). The data originate from a study of cytomegalovirus exposure and HLA in healthy donors. Findings and caveats of the study: Cytomegalovirus-associated status was assigned to 164 TCR beta chains.

The study ran its PCR with 60 Vbeta and 13 Jbeta primers. Measured with immunoSEQ multiplex PCR; TCRdb has only the in-frame clones, and not every one. The sample totals 100,000 to 150,000 clones. This chain connects TRBV7-9 to TRBJ2-3, with D possibly being TRBD2 (6 bases). The source material was PBMCs. This TCR came from a woman between 35 and 50 years old in good health and CMV-seropositive. As DNA, the CDR3 is TGTGCCAGCAGCTTACCCACACACGGGGGTTTGAGCACAGATACGCAGTATTTT. It encodes CASSLPTHGGLSTDTQYF.